The clone carrying this T cell receptor (beta chain) was seen a few times. Germline V gene lookup returns CDR1 MNHEY and CDR2 SVGEGT. J lost 4 bases, V lost 6 bases, and 8 bases had no gene match. This CDR3 region has 16 residues. This sample was included in a study of blood T cell repertoires in COVID-19. Study-wide background: The cDNA or gDNA used as material had been derived from T cells, B-cell-depleted T cells, or PBMCs.

Sequencing was performed with immunoSEQ multiplex PCR; in TCRdb, only in-frame clones are kept and a portion is missing. The sample carries about 120,000 clones, around 74% recorded once. This TCR derives from a man aged 55 to 70 with acute or convalescent COVID-19. The V and J genes are TRBV6-2 or TRBV6-3 and TRBJ2-2, with 10 bases matching TRBD2. The sample taken for sequencing was peripheral blood. The CDR3 reads CASSRTSGGSTGELFF. CDR3 nucleotides: TGTGCCAGCAGCCGGACTAGCGGAGGGAGCACCGGGGAGCTGTTTTTT.